This record looks at one TCR beta chain sequence and its context. In its sample, this clonotype was seen once. The target of this receptor is not known. Base-call qualities are not available, and no considerably larger clone is one nucleotide away. The data belong to a study of blood T cells in healthy people across ages (dated by TCRdb to the mid-2010s). The study in broad terms: Template switching captured roughly one uniquely barcoded TCR beta cDNA molecule per two T cells in model experiments. Age-related changes in TCR beta repertoire diversity were measured in the study by deep sequencing normalized with unique cDNA molecular identifiers. Four age groups were formed from the donors: young (average approximately 15 years), middle-aged (around 39), aged (more than 55) and long-lived (approximately 80). To avoid experimental bias, donors of different ages were randomly spread across the sequencing lanes. Two additional independent replicas of 1 million unique cDNA reads from the same blood draw were analyzed for two donors (one aged 18 to 30 and one aged 80 or older).

Its CDR3 holds 13 amino acids, cysteine through phenylalanine. Of the read, only the CDR3 DNA is kept; its 39 bases are in frame from base 1. For CDR1 and CDR2, the germline V gene (reference sequence) lists DFQATT and SNEGSKA. The junction shows trimming of 5 bases on V and 3 bases on J, plus 12 bases between the germline ends. The donors were roughly 39 Caucasian individuals from Russia, aged roughly 6 to 90 years, who were systemically healthy. Around 10 milliliters of peripheral blood were drawn from each donor into EDTA-treated Vacutainer tubes. Ficoll-Paque density-gradient centrifugation was used to isolate PBMCs, with at least 6 million per sample. Trizol reagent was used to extract total RNA from the PBMCs, yielding at least 6 micrograms per sample. Naive CD45RAhigh/CD27high T cell percentages were measured by flow cytometry on a PBMC aliquot from every donor. Points the paper makes about the study in general: Estimates of total diversity based on one million sequenced T cells were regarded as lower bounds and as underestimates. The percentage of naive T cells measured by flow cytometry correlated strongly with observed TCR beta diversity. Compared with the aged group, the long-lived group had more naive CD4+ T cells, fewer expanded clones and increased TCR diversity, suggesting age selection. Because donor CMV infection status was unknown, age-related changes in expanded clonotypes were potentially confounded. Conclusive comparison of naive and antigen-experienced compartments was prevented by the profiling of bulk unsorted PBMCs. Observed TCR beta diversity per million T cells fell roughly linearly with age, and a significant reduction was already apparent by age roughly 40.

The library was made by 5' RACE. Sequencer: Illumina HiSeq 2500. The second PCR ran for about 7 to 11 cycles and used a J-beta primer mix along with a sample-barcoded 5' primer. A template-switch 5' adaptor carrying 12 random nucleotides introduced a unique molecular identifier onto each TCR beta cDNA molecule. Each sample yielded at least 3 million CDR3-containing paired-end reads. The Mint cDNA synthesis kit, primed by a TRBC-specific oligonucleotide, was used to synthesize first-strand cDNA from all RNA. After uracil-DNA glycosylase treatment, a first 18-cycle PCR used universal primers M1SS and BC2_uni_R on all cDNA. The paper's data handling went like this. Each sample was normalized by randomly selecting 1 million high-quality reads, each carrying a distinct molecular identifier. Reads sharing molecular identifiers were discarded rather than binned into consensus sequences. MiTCR, set to a Q25 quality threshold and the strictest error-elimination algorithm, was used for CDR3 identification, clonotype clustering and error correction. A nonparametric unseen species model using Euler transformation provided a lower-bound estimate of total TCR beta diversity. TCRdb's own reprocessing of the public reads used fastp at Q25 and MiXCR and kept productive beta chains. Entries that share a CDR3 protein sequence are merged under the most common genes and DNA. The V and J calls, along with clone size, are taken from TCRdb and not from the paper's own processing. The sample table lists around 800,000 distinct CDR3 sequences, approximately 65% of them with a count of one. Clones ranked in the top ten supply roughly 25% of the sample.

Sequenced sample: blood. The chain is made from TRBV20-1 and TRBJ2-3; TRBD2 might be the D gene, on 6 matching bases. This clonotype was sampled from a man between 25 and 39 years old in good health. The CDR3 reads as follows: CSAPSAVTDTQYF. DNA sequence: TGCAGTGCTCCTAGCGCGGTAACAGATACGCAGTATTTT.